What follows are 21 T cell receptor beta chains derived from one specimen sequenced in a study of blood T cells in healthy people across ages. A second 7 to 11 cycle PCR used barcoded and J-beta primers. TCRdb independently ran MiXCR on the 5' RACE reads; one entry per CDR3 protein. Seen here are about 620,000 distinct CDR3 sequences, about 50% observed once, and the top ten hold roughly 14%. Specimen: blood. The receptors here all came from an elderly woman in good health.

With respect to this clonotype: Given a much more abundant clone one base away, this may be a read error. The rearrangement links TRBV11-3 to TRBJ2-5; perhaps TRBD2 as D (5 bases). The V gene's germline CDR1 is SGHNT and CDR2 YENEEA. The V and J ends lost 4 bases and 11 bases respectively, with 23 bases between them. The CDR3 is 15 residues long. CDR3 in DNA: TGTGCCAGCAGCTCCTTGGCAGGAGGCGGTGGTGAGCAGTACTTC. This codes for CASSSLAGGGGEQYF.

The chain joins TRBV7-9 to TRBJ1-2; D is undetermined. CDR1 is SEHNR, CDR2 FQNEAQ, per germline (reference sequence). The CDR3 extends over 12 amino acids. Trimming took 3 bases from V and 8 from J, leaving 10 bases between them. Written as DNA, the CDR3 is TGTGCCAGCAGCTTTGCCCCTTTCGGCTACACCTTC. Residues: CASSFAPFGYTF.

The rearrangement links TRBV7-9 to TRBJ2-3; possible D gene TRBD1, 6 bases. V dropped 5 bases and J dropped 3 bases, with 24 bases sitting between them. Germline assignment: CDR1 SEHNR and CDR2 FQNEAQ (reference sequence). The CDR3 consists of 18 residues. CDR3 sequence (DNA): TGTGCCAGCAGCCCTAAAGGCATGTACAGGGTATCGACAGATACGCAGTATTTT. This gives the protein CASSPKGMYRVSTDTQYF.

This clonotype was counted between two and nine times. The chain recombines TRBV15 with TRBJ2-1; D unclear. CDR1 and CDR2 from the germline V gene are LNHNV and YYDKDF (reference sequence). V lost 4 bases and J lost 3, with 13 bases in between. The CDR3 runs to 15 residues. The DNA of the CDR3 is TGTGCCACCAGCAAGGATCCTGATAGCTACAATGAGCAGTTCTTC. Its translation is CATSKDPDSYNEQFF.

The chain couples TRBV20-1 to TRBJ2-5; TRBD1 matches 11 bases. CDR3 length: 15 amino acids. Germline CDR1 reads DFQATT; CDR2 reads SNEGSKA (reference sequence). V lost 5 bases to trimming and J lost 1 base; unmatched junction nucleotides: 6. The DNA for the CDR3 is TGCAGTGCTGCCCCCGGGACAGGGGGCCAAGAGACCCAGTACTTC. Protein product: CSAAPGTGGQETQYF.

Only a few counts were recorded for this clonotype. With a much larger clone just one base away, this may be a read error. The gene calls are TRBV9 and TRBJ2-5; D unresolved. Trimming pared 5 bases from V and 11 bases from J, leaving 19 bases between. Germline loops: CDR1 SGDLS, CDR2 YYNGEE. This CDR3 spans 13 amino acids. The CDR3 here is CASSLSSNNEQYF. In DNA, the CDR3 is TGTGCCAGCAGTCTTTCCAGTAACAATGAGCAGTACTTC.

The rearrangement links TRBV2 to TRBJ2-5; the D call may be TRBD1 or TRBD2 (5 bases each). Germline values: CDR1 SNHLY, CDR2 FYNNEI. With 6 bases removed from V and 11 bases from J, the gap between germline ends came to 13 bases. The CDR3 extends over 11 amino acids. CDR3 sequence: CASRNLGEQYF. As DNA, the CDR3 is TGTGCCAGCAGGAATCTAGGGGAGCAGTACTTC. Looking up the rest from reference TRBV2 and TRBJ2-5 gives the full variable domain: EPEVTQTPSHQVTQMGQEVILRCVPISNHLYFYWYRQILGQKVEFLVSFYNNEISEKSEIFDDQFSVERPDGSNFTLKIRSTKLEDSAMYFCASRNLGEQYFGPGTRLLVL.

The CDR3 DNA is TGTGCCAGCAGTTCGACAGGGAGTAAAAGGTGGGATGAGCAGTTCTTC. This codes for CASSSTGSKRWDEQFF. J is TRBJ2-1 and V is TRBV28; TRBD1 aligns across 7 bases. Germline CDR1 is MDHEN and CDR2 is SYDVKM. This CDR3 spans 16 amino acids. After removal of 4 bases from V and 8 bases from J, the junction contained 14 bases not matched to a gene.

This clonotype has at least ten counts. The J gene is TRBJ1-5, the V gene TRBV6-1; TRBD1 aligns across 7 bases. The CDR3 is made up of 14 amino acids. The junction had 6 bases not matched to a gene; V was cut back by 6 bases and J by 4 bases. CDR1 is MNHNS, CDR2 SASEGT, per germline. CDR3 in amino acids: CASSVGGTNQPQHF. DNA of the CDR3: TGTGCCAGCAGCGTAGGGGGCACGAATCAGCCCCAGCATTTT.

The chain links TRBV6-1 to TRBJ1-2, with a possible D match to TRBD1 (5 bases). CDR1 MNHNS and CDR2 SASEGT come from the germline V gene. Trimming took off 2 bases at V and 5 bases at J, with 15 bases between the two ends. This CDR3 spans 15 amino acids. DNA for the CDR3: TGTGCCAGCAGTGAAATGCGCGGGGCAGCATATGGCTACACCTTC. Translating gives CASSEMRGAAYGYTF.

The chain links TRBV12-3 or TRBV12-4 to TRBJ1-1, with D hard to call. The CDR3 loop spans 11 amino acids. Trimming stripped 3 bases from V and 7 bases from J, with 6 bases between. The CDR3 DNA follows: TGTGCCAGCAGTTTCGGGCTTGAAGCTTTCTTT. Translating gives CASSFGLEAFF.

The chain uses TRBV30 and TRBJ2-7, with D tentatively TRBD1 (5 bases). Germline loops: CDR1 GTSNPN, CDR2 SVGIG (reference sequence). The CDR3 runs to 13 residues. Trimming took 2 bases from V and 5 from J, leaving 13 bases between them. The CDR3 DNA reads TGTGCCTGGAGTCTTCAGGGTCCCCACGAGCAGTACTTC. Protein product: CAWSLQGPHEQYF.

The chain carries TRBV27 and TRBJ2-1; TRBD2 aligns across 8 bases. V shed 2 bases, J shed 15 bases, and the junction held 3 bases outside the gene matches. CDR3 length: 11 residues. Germline CDR1 is MNHEY and CDR2 is SMNVEV (reference sequence). The CDR3, as DNA: TGTGCCAGCAGTTTAGGGACTAGACTGTTCTTC. Its translation is CASSLGTRLFF.

Turning to this clonotype: Germline is not matched at one junction end, which may reflect a read error. V and J are TRBV5-1 and TRBJ2-1; 10 bases fit TRBD2. The CDR3 extends over 15 amino acids. The V gene's germline CDR1 is SGHRS and CDR2 YFSETQ. The DNA for the CDR3 is TGCGCCAGCAGCTCCCGGGGACTAGCGCCCAATGAGCTGTTCTTC. Residues: CASSSRGLAPNELFF. Together with reference TRBV5-1 and TRBJ2-1, the CDR3 gives the full variable domain: KAGVTQTPRYLIKTRGQQVTLSCSPISGHRSVSWYQQTPGQGLQFLFEYFSETQRNKGNFPGRFSGRQFSNSRSEMNVSTLELGDSALYLCASSSRGLAPNELFFGPGTRLTVL.

The V call is TRBV9, the J call TRBJ1-2; D not certain. The V end was cut by 0 bases, the J end by 5 bases, with 14 bases between. CDR3 length: 15 amino acids. Germline lookup yields CDR1 SGDLS and CDR2 YYNGEE. CDR3 amino acids: CASSVGLGREYGYTF. The CDR3 DNA reads as TGTGCCAGCAGCGTAGGACTGGGCAGAGAATATGGCTACACCTTC.

A note on this clonotype: This may be a read error, as it is one base from a much larger clone. This chain joins TRBV12-3 or TRBV12-4 and TRBJ2-1, with a possible D match to TRBD1 (5 bases). The CDR3 consists of 17 residues. Trimming cost V 4 bases and J 0 bases, with 16 bases left between them. CDR3 residues: CASSSYRLSSSYNEQFF. CDR3 nucleotides: TGTGCCAGCAGTTCCTACAGGTTGAGTAGCTCCTACAATGAGCAGTTCTTC.

The chain joins TRBV7-9 to TRBJ1-5; 8 nucleotides match TRBD1. V lost 4 bases, J lost 6 bases, and 8 bases stayed unmatched. This CDR3 contains 15 residues. Looked up from germline, CDR1 is SEHNR and CDR2 is FQNEAQ (reference sequence). The CDR3 bases are TGTGCCAGCAGCTCGACAGGGGACGGGGGTCAGCCCCAGCATTTT. Amino acids: CASSSTGDGGQPQHF.

Worth noting for this clonotype: Compared with germline, one end of the junction differs, possibly owing to a read error. The V and J genes are TRBV7-9 and TRBJ2-3, with 9 bases fitting TRBD2. Germline loops: CDR1 SEHNR, CDR2 FQNEAQ (reference sequence). This CDR3 has 16 amino acids. The CDR3: CAISAGLADYTDTQYF. The CDR3 DNA reads TGTGCCATCAGCGCGGGACTAGCAGACTACACAGATACGCAGTATTTT. Together with reference TRBV7-9 and TRBJ2-3, the CDR3 gives the full variable domain: DTGVSQNPRHKITKRGQNVTFRCDPISEHNRLYWYRQTLGQGPEFLTYFQNEAQLEKSRLLSDRFSAERPKGSFSTLEIQRTEQGDSAMYLCAISAGLADYTDTQYFGPGTRLTVL.

A remark on this clonotype: It may be a read error: a sequence one base away is much more abundant. The chain joins TRBV4-1 to TRBJ2-7; D gene ambiguous. V was clipped by 1 base and J by 8 bases, with 18 bases between them. CDR3 length: 15 residues. Germline V gene lookup returns CDR1 MGHRA and CDR2 YSYEKL. The CDR3 region has the DNA TGCGCCAGCAGCCAAGGATTACCAATGGGTTACAAGCAGTACTTC. It specifies CASSQGLPMGYKQYF.

This clonotype appeared a few times. The chain recombines TRBV6-5 with TRBJ2-3; the match to TRBD2 covers 12 bases. V gave up 0 bases and J gave up 4 bases; unmatched junction bases: 5. Per the germline V gene, CDR1 is MNHEY and CDR2 is SVGAGI. CDR3 length equals 17 residues. CDR3 residues: CASSYSLAGGKADTQYF. CDR3 in DNA: TGTGCCAGCAGTTACTCCCTAGCGGGAGGGAAGGCAGATACGCAGTATTTT.

The chain has TRBV7-9 and TRBJ1-4, with a tentative D call TRBD1 (5 bases). The V end was cut by 1 base, the J end by 8 bases, with 17 bases between. Looked up from germline, CDR1 is SEHNR and CDR2 is FQNEAQ (reference sequence). CDR3 size: 16 residues. CDR3 residues: CASSLESGGRREKLFF. The CDR3 region has the DNA TGTGCCAGCAGCTTAGAATCCGGGGGTCGGAGGGAAAAACTGTTTTTT.